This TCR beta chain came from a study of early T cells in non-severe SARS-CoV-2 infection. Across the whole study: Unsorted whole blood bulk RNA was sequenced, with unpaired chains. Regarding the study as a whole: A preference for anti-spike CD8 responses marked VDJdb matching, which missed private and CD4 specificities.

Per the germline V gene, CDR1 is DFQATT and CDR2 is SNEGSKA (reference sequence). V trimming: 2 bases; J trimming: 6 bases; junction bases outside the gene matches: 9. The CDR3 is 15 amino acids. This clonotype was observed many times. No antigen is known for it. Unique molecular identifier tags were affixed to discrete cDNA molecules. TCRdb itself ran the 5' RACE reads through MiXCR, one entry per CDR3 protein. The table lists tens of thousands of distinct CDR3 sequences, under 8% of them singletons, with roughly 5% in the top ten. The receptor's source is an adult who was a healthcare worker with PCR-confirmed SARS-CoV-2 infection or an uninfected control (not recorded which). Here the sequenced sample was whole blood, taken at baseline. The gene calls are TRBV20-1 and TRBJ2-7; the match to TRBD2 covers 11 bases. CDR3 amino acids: CSARPFSGGAVEQYF. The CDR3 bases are TGCAGTGCTAGACCCTTTAGCGGGGGGGCTGTCGAGCAGTACTTC.